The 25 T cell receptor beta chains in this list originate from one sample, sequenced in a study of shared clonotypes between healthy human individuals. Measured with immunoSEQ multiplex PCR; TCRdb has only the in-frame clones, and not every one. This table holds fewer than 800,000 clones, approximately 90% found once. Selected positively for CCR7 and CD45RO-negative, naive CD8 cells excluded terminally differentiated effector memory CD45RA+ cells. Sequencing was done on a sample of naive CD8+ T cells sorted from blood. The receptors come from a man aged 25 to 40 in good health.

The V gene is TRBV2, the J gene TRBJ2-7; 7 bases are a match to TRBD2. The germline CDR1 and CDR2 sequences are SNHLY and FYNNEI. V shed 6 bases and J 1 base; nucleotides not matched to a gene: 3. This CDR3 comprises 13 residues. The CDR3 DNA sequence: TGTGCCAGCAGCGGACTAGGTTCCTACGAGCAGTACTTC. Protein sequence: CASSGLGSYEQYF.

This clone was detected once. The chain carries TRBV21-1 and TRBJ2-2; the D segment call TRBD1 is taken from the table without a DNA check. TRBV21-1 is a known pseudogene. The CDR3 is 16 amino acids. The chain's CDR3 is CASSKVGDRDPGELFF. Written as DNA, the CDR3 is TGTGCCAGCAGCAAGGTGGGGGACAGGGATCCCGGGGAGCTGTTTTTT.

CDR3 nucleotide sequence: TGTGCCAGCAGCTTAGCGTGGACAGGGGCTAGTGAAAAACTGTTTTTT. It encodes CASSLAWTGASEKLFF. V gene TRBV7-9 combines with J gene TRBJ1-4, with 9 bases that match TRBD1. Germline CDR1 reads SEHNR; CDR2 reads FQNEAQ (reference sequence). The junction had 6 bases not matched to a gene; V was cut back by 0 bases and J by 7 bases. The CDR3 length is 16 residues.

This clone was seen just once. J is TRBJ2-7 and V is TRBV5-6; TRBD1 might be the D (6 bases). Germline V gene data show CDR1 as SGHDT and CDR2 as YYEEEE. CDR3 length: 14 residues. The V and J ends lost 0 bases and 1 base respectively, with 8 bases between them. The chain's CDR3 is CASSLGQESYEQYF. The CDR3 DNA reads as TGTGCCAGCAGCTTGGGACAGGAGTCCTACGAGCAGTACTTC.

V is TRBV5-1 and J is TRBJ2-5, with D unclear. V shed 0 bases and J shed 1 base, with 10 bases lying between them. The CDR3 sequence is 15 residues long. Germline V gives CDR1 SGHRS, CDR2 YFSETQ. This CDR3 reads CASSLVPGTQETQYF. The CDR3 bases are TGCGCCAGCAGCTTGGTGCCAGGCACCCAAGAGACCCAGTACTTC.

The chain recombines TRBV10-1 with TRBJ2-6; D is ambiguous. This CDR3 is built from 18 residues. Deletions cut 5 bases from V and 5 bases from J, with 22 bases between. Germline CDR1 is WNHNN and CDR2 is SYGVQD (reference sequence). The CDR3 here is CASSCPMIAQSRANVLTF. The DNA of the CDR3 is TGCGCCAGCAGTTGCCCCATGATCGCACAAAGTCGGGCCAACGTCCTGACTTTC.

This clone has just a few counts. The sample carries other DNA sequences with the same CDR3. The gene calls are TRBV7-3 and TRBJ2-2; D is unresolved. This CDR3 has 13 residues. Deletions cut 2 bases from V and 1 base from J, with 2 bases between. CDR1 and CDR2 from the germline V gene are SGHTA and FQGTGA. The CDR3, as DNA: TGTGCCAGCAGCTTAGAGAACACCGGGGAGCTGTTTTTT. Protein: CASSLENTGELFF.

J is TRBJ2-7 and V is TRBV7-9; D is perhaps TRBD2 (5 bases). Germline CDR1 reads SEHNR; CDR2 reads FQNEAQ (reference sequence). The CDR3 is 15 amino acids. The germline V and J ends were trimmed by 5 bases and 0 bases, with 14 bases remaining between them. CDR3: CASSHQGRNSYEQYF. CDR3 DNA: TGTGCCAGCAGCCACCAAGGGAGAAACTCCTACGAGCAGTACTTC.

CDR3 in amino acids: CAAGTMNYEQYF. CDR3 nucleotide sequence: TGTGCAGCCGGGACTATGAACTACGAGCAGTACTTC. V and J are TRBV7-9 and TRBJ2-7, with 7 bases lining up with TRBD2. Germline V CDR1 and CDR2: SEHNR, FQNEAQ (reference sequence). This CDR3 comprises 12 residues.

The CDR3 here is CASSLGLPGAEAFF. In DNA form, the CDR3 reads TGTGCCAGCAGCCTGGGACTCCCGGGGGCTGAAGCTTTCTTT. The V and J genes are TRBV7-9 and TRBJ1-1, with D perhaps TRBD1 (5 bases). Germline V gene lookup returns CDR1 SEHNR and CDR2 FQNEAQ (reference sequence). Trimming took 5 bases from V and 6 from J, leaving 16 bases between them. The CDR3 covers 14 residues.

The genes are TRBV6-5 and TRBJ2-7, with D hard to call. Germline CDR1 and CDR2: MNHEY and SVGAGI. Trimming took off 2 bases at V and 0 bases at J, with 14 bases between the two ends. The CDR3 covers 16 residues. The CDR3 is CASSYGAPISSYEQYF. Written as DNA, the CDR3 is TGTGCCAGCAGTTACGGAGCGCCCATAAGCTCCTACGAGCAGTACTTC.

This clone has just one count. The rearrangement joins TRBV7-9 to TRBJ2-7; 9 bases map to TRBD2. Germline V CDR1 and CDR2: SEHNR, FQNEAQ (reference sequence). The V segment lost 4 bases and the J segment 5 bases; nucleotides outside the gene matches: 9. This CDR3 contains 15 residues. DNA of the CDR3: TGTGCCAGCAGCTCACTAGCGGGCCTACTTGACGAGCAGTACTTC. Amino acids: CASSSLAGLLDEQYF.

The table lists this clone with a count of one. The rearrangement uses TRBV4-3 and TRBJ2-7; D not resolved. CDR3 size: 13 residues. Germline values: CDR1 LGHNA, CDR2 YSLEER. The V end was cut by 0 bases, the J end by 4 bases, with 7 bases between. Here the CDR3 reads CASSQEQGYEQYF. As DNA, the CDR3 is TGCGCCAGCAGCCAAGAACAAGGTTACGAGCAGTACTTC.

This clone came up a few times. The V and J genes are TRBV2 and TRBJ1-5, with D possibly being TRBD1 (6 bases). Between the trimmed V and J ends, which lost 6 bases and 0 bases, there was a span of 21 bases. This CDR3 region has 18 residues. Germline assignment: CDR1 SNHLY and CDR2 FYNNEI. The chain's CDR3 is CASSWDTQTAYSNQPQHF. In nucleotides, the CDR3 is TGTGCCAGCAGCTGGGACACCCAAACTGCATATAGCAATCAGCCCCAGCATTTT.

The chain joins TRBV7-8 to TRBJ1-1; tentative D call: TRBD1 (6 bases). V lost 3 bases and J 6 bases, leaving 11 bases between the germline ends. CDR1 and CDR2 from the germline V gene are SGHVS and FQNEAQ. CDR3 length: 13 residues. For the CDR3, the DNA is TGTGCCAGCAGCTTTACAGGGCTTCCTGAAGCTTTCTTT. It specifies CASSFTGLPEAFF.

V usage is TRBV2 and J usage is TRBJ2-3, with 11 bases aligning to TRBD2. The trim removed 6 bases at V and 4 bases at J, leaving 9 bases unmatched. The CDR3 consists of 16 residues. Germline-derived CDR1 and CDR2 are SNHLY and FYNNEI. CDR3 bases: TGTGCCAGCAGCGCACTAGCGGGAGTCTCCCCAGATACGCAGTATTTT. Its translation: CASSALAGVSPDTQYF.

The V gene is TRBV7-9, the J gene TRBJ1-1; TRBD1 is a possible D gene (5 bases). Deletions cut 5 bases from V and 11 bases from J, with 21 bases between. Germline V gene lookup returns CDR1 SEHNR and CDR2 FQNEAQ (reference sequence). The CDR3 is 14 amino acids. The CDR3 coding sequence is TGTGCCAGCAGCGACCCCGACGGTTCCAGGGTCGCTTTCTTT. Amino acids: CASSDPDGSRVAFF. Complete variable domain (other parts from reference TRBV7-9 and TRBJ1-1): DTGVSQNPRHKITKRGQNVTFRCDPISEHNRLYWYRQTLGQGPEFLTYFQNEAQLEKSRLLSDRFSAERPKGSFSTLEIQRTEQGDSAMYLCASSDPDGSRVAFFGQGTRLTVV.

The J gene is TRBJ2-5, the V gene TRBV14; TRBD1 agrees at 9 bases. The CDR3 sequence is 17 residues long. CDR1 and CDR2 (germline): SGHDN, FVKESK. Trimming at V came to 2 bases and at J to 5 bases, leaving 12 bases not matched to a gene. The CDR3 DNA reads TGTGCCAGCAGCCAACCGGGACAGGGACTTCTGGGGGAGACCCAGTACTTC. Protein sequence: CASSQPGQGLLGETQYF.

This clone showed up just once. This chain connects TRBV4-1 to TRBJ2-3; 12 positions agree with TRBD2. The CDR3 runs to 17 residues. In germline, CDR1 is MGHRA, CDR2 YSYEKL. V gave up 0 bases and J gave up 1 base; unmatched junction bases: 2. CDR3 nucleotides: TGCGCCAGCAGCCAAGAGACTAGCGGGAGAGGCACAGATACGCAGTATTTT. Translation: CASSQETSGRGTDTQYF.

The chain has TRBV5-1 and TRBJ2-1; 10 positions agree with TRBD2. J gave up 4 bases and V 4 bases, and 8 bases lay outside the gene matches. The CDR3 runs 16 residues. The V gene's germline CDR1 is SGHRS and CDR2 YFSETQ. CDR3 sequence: CASSSLAGVGYNEQFF. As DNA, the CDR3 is TGCGCCAGCAGCAGCCTAGCGGGAGTGGGGTACAATGAGCAGTTCTTC. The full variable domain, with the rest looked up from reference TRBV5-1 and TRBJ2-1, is KAGVTQTPRYLIKTRGQQVTLSCSPISGHRSVSWYQQTPGQGLQFLFEYFSETQRNKGNFPGRFSGRQFSNSRSEMNVSTLELGDSALYLCASSSLAGVGYNEQFFGPGTRLTVL.

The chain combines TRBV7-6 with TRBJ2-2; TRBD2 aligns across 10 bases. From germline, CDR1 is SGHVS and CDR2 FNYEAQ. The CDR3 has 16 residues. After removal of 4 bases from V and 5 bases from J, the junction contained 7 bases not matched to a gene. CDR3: CASSWEREGLTGELFF. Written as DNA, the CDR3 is TGTGCCAGCAGCTGGGAGCGGGAGGGCCTGACCGGGGAGCTGTTTTTT.

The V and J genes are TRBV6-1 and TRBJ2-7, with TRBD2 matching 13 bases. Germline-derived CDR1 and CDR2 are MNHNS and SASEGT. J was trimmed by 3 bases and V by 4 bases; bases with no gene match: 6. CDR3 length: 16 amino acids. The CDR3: CASSGGTSGAIYEQYF. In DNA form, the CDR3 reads TGTGCCAGCAGTGGGGGGACTAGCGGGGCTATCTACGAGCAGTACTTC.

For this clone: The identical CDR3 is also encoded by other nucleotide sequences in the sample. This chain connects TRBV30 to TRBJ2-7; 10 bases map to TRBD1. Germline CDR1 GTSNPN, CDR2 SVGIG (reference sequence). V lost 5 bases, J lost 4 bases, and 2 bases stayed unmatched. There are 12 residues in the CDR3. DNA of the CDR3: TGTGCCTGGGGGGGACAGGGGTACGAGCAGTACTTC. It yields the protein CAWGGQGYEQYF. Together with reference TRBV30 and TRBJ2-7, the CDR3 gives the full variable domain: SQTIHQWPATLVQPVGSPLSLECTVEGTSNPNLYWYRQAAGRGLQLLFYSVGIGQISSEVPQNLSASRPQDRQFILSSKKLLLSDSGFYLCAWGGQGYEQYFGPGTRLTVT.

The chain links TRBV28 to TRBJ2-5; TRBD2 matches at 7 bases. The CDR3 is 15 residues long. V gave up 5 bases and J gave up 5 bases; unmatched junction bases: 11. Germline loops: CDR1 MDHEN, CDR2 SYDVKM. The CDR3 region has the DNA TGTGCCAGCAGTGCCGACGTGGGAGGGAGGGAGACCCAGTACTTC. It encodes CASSADVGGRETQYF.

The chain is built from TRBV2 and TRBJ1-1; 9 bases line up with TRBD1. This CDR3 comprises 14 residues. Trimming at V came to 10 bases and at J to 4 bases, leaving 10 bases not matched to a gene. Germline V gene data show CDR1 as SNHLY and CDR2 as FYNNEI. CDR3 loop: CATTEGQGATEAFF. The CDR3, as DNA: TGTGCCACAACCGAGGGACAGGGTGCCACTGAAGCTTTCTTT.